A selection of T cell receptor beta chains follows, all from one sample in a study of CD8+ T cells in alopecia areata. Profiling relied on immunoSEQ multiplex PCR, and the TCRdb table lists in-frame clones only, not all of them. The sample includes about 88,000 clones, roughly 47% of them seen just once. The source was CD8+ T cells sorted from blood, collected at week 24, from a patient treated with tofacitinib. Receptors were obtained from a human donor with alopecia areata. CDR3s include the opening cysteine and the closing phenylalanine or tryptophan. D genes are given only for firm matches. The size of a clone is reported for some rows only, either as once, few or many, or as a class for expanded clones.

CASRAPGTRQGYTF TGTGCCAGCAGGGCCCCCGGGACCCGACAGGGCTACACCTTC TRBJ1-2 - TRBV6-1 - 14
CASSQVDRGVETQYF TGCGCCAGCAGCCAAGTGGACAGGGGGGTAGAGACCCAGTACTTC TRBJ2-5 TRBD1 TRBV4-1 - 15
CASSPRGVQPQHF TGTGCCAGCAGCCCGAGGGGTGTTCAGCCCCAGCATTTT TRBJ1-5 - TRBV27 few 13
CSVASGGRYEQYF TGCAGCGTTGCTAGCGGCGGGAGGTACGAGCAGTACTTC TRBJ2-7 TRBD2 TRBV29-1 few 13
CASSYSQGADTQYF TGTGCCAGCAGTTACTCGCAGGGAGCAGATACGCAGTATTTT TRBJ2-3 - TRBV6-5 - 14
CASSVGQPYEQYF TGTGCCAGCAGTGTGGGACAGCCCTACGAGCAGTACTTC TRBJ2-7 TRBD1 TRBV7-9 - 13
CSAPGTGAPNYGYTF TGCAGCGCCCCCGGGACAGGGGCCCCTAACTATGGCTACACCTTC TRBJ1-2 TRBD1 TRBV29-1 few 15
CASSLIGQGDEQFF TGTGCCAGCAGCCTCATCGGACAGGGCGATGAGCAGTTCTTC TRBJ2-1 TRBD1 TRBV27 - 14
CASSETDRGWLETQYF TGTGCCAGCAGTGAGACGGACAGGGGGTGGTTAGAGACCCAGTACTTC TRBJ2-5 TRBD1 TRBV6-1 - 16
CASSPFSARGRGLGGQYF TGTGCCAGCAGCCCGTTCAGTGCTCGCGGGAGGGGGCTCGGCGGGCAGTACTTC TRBJ2-7 TRBD2 TRBV11-2 few 18
CASGGGTSAYYEQYF TGCGCCAGCGGAGGGGGGACTAGCGCATACTACGAGCAGTACTTC TRBJ2-7 TRBD2 TRBV4-1 few 15
CSASDRATDTQYF TGCAGCGCCTCGGACAGAGCCACAGATACGCAGTATTTT TRBJ2-3 - TRBV29-1 few 13
CASSLYRAGAGELFF TGTGCCAGCAGTTTATATAGAGCGGGGGCCGGGGAGCTGTTTTTT TRBJ2-2 TRBD2 TRBV27 - 15
CATAYNEQFF TGTGCCACCGCCTACAATGAGCAGTTCTTC TRBJ2-1 - TRBV7-9 many 10
CGSGTGYTDTQYF TGTGGCTCCGGGACTGGTTACACAGATACGCAGTATTTT TRBJ2-3 - TRBV27 - 13
CSVSIGLAEYEQYF TGCAGCGTTTCAATCGGACTAGCAGAGTACGAGCAGTACTTC TRBJ2-7 TRBD2 TRBV29-1 few 14
CSVDTGLADSSSTDTQYF TGCAGCGTTGACACGGGACTAGCGGATTCTTCTAGCACAGATACGCAGTATTTT TRBJ2-3 TRBD2 TRBV29-1 few 18
CASSWTGGYEQYF TGTGCCAGCAGCTGGACAGGGGGATACGAGCAGTACTTC TRBJ2-7 TRBD1 TRBV6-6 - 13
CASSLTGYEQYF TGTGCCAGCAGCCTTACCGGGTACGAGCAGTACTTC TRBJ2-7 - TRBV28 few 12
CSVVSGANVLTF TGCAGCGTTGTAAGTGGGGCCAACGTCCTGACTTTC TRBJ2-6 - TRBV29-1 - 12
CASSKPGTAHEQYF TGTGCCAGCAGTAAACCCGGGACAGCACACGAGCAGTACTTC TRBJ2-7 TRBD1 TRBV6-1 - 14
CASSYSGRGYEETQYF TGTGCCAGCAGTTACTCGGGTAGGGGATACGAAGAGACCCAGTACTTC TRBJ2-5 - TRBV6-5 - 16
CASSLHPSGNTIYF TGTGCCAGCAGTCTTCATCCCTCTGGAAACACCATATATTTT TRBJ1-3 - TRBV14 few 14
CASSLDVAYGYTF TGTGCCAGCAGCCTAGACGTGGCCTATGGCTACACCTTC TRBJ1-2 - TRBV7-9 - 13
CASSRDRGTKNIQYF TGTGCCAGCAGCCGGGACAGGGGGACCAAAAACATTCAGTACTTC TRBJ2-4 TRBD1 TRBV7-9 few 15
CASSEQKGTEAFF TGTGCCAGCAGTGAACAGAAGGGCACTGAAGCTTTCTTT TRBJ1-1 - TRBV2 few 13
CSVERAGTGELFF TGCAGCGTTGAAAGGGCGGGCACCGGGGAGCTGTTTTTT TRBJ2-2 - TRBV29-1 - 13
CASSLTGGSNTGELFF TGTGCCAGCAGCCTGACCGGCGGGAGTAACACCGGGGAGCTGTTTTTT TRBJ2-2 TRBD2 TRBV5-4 - 16
CASSQGYTVGDTQYF TGCGCCAGCAGCCAAGGTTACACAGTAGGGGATACGCAGTATTTT TRBJ2-3 - TRBV4-1 once 15
CASSVGEGISGSYEQYF TGTGCCAGCAGCGTAGGTGAGGGGATTAGCGGGAGTTACGAGCAGTACTTC TRBJ2-7 TRBD2 TRBV9 - 17
CASSYRGSKTEAFF TGTGCCAGCAGTTACAGGGGTTCTAAGACTGAAGCTTTCTTT TRBJ1-1 - TRBV6-5 - 14
CASSRLARTYEQYF TGCGCCAGCAGCCGACTAGCGCGAACCTACGAGCAGTACTTC TRBJ2-7 TRBD2 TRBV5-1 - 14
CASIQDSNTEAFF TGTGCCAGCATCCAGGACAGTAACACTGAAGCTTTCTTT TRBJ1-1 - TRBV5-4 few 13
CASSLTSMSYNEQFF TGCGCCAGCAGCTTAACTAGCATGTCCTACAATGAGCAGTTCTTC TRBJ2-1 - TRBV5-1 few 15
CASSLLAASGPQHF TGTGCCAGCAGCTTGCTTGCCGCCTCGGGGCCCCAGCATTTT TRBJ1-5 - TRBV5-6 - 14
CASSQDALGIYQPQHF TGCGCCAGCAGCCAAGATGCGCTGGGGATCTATCAGCCCCAGCATTTT TRBJ1-5 - TRBV4-1 - 16
CAWSVNWQVQF TGTGCCTGGAGTGTAAATTGGCAGGTGCAATTC TRBJ2-7 - TRBV30 - 11
CSVEPGLNTDTQYF TGCAGCGTGGAACCGGGACTGAACACAGATACGCAGTATTTT TRBJ2-3 - TRBV29-1 few 14
CASGVWGGETQYF TGTGCCAGCGGTGTTTGGGGGGGAGAGACCCAGTACTTC TRBJ2-5 TRBD2 TRBV6-5 few 13
CASSLGGLKQETQYF TGTGCCAGCAGCTTAGGGGGACTCAAGCAAGAGACCCAGTACTTC TRBJ2-5 - TRBV13 once 15
CSVGLDGEQYF TGCAGCGTCGGACTAGATGGCGAGCAGTACTTC TRBJ2-7 TRBD2 TRBV29-1 - 11
CAISTTGDTEAFF TGTGCCATCAGTACGACAGGGGACACTGAAGCTTTCTTT TRBJ1-1 TRBD1 TRBV10-3 - 13
CASSQATGLSAEAFF TGTGCCAGCAGCCAAGCTACAGGGTTATCGGCTGAAGCTTTCTTT TRBJ1-1 - TRBV4-2 few 15
CASSRGEMNTEAFF TGTGCCAGCAGCCGCGGGGAAATGAACACTGAAGCTTTCTTT TRBJ1-1 - TRBV5-6 few 14
CASSLGQGMDEKLFF TGTGCCAGCAGCTTGGGACAGGGGATGGATGAAAAACTGTTTTTT TRBJ1-4 TRBD1 TRBV7-9 - 15
CSVGLGYPGQGYEQYF TGCAGCGTTGGATTAGGGTACCCGGGACAGGGGTACGAGCAGTACTTC TRBJ2-7 TRBD1 TRBV29-1 few 16
CSVETGMVGELFF TGCAGCGTAGAGACAGGGATGGTCGGGGAGCTGTTTTTT TRBJ2-2 TRBD1 TRBV29-1 few 13
CASSQDGEETQYF TGCGCCAGCAGCCAAGATGGGGAGGAGACCCAGTACTTC TRBJ2-5 - TRBV4-1 few 13
CASSAFRGYEQYF TGTGCCAGCAGCGCCTTCCGGGGCTACGAGCAGTACTTC TRBJ2-7 - TRBV13 few 13
CAQRGLAGTPGELFF TGTGCCCAGCGTGGGCTAGCGGGCACACCCGGGGAGCTGTTTTTT TRBJ2-2 TRBD2 TRBV10-3 - 15
CASSIPGGETQYF TGTGCCAGCAGTATCCCCGGGGGAGAGACCCAGTACTTC TRBJ2-5 - TRBV28 - 13
CASSPPYNSYEQYF TGTGCCAGCTCACCACCCTACAACTCCTACGAGCAGTACTTC TRBJ2-7 - TRBV18 many 14
CASSEIRERGYNEQFF TGTGCCAGCAGTGAAATTCGGGAGAGGGGGTACAATGAGCAGTTCTTC TRBJ2-1 - TRBV2 few 16
CASSLGPYGQPQHF TGTGCCAGCAGCTTAGGCCCGTATGGGCAGCCCCAGCATTTT TRBJ1-5 - TRBV7-9 - 14